This T cell receptor beta chain was documented in a study of blood T cell repertoires in COVID-19. Study background: Whether acute or convalescent, the COVID-19 samples came from the United States, Italy and Spain. Sources were T cells, B-cell-depleted T cells, or PBMCs; the material itself was cDNA or gDNA.

The V segment lost 4 bases and the J segment 3 bases; nucleotides outside the gene matches: 11. The length of the CDR3 is 17 residues. Germline V gene data show CDR1 as SGHNT and CDR2 as YYREEE (reference sequence). Per the original data handling: Counts of nucleated cells, estimated from reference gene primer amplification, were obtained. Sequenced by immunoSEQ multiplex PCR; TCRdb stores in-frame clones only, minus some. Clone size and V and J calls were adopted from that table, with D and trimming inferred from the DNA. The sample holds around 120,000 clones; roughly 90% are singletons and the top ten take more than 3%.

The clonotype was recovered from a man aged 50-60 years with active COVID-19. What was sequenced was peripheral blood. The chain joins TRBV5-4 to TRBJ2-3; 10 bases are shared with TRBD1. The CDR3 spells CASSRNRDRGRTDTQYF. The CDR3 nucleotides are TGTGCCAGCAGCCGTAACCGGGACAGGGGTAGGACAGATACGCAGTATTTT.